Below are 4 T cell receptor beta chains sequenced from a single sample in a study of T cell responses to AZD1222 COVID-19 vaccine (dated by TCRdb to about 2021). Libraries were constructed by the immunoSEQ multiplex PCR assay. The immuneACCESS repertoire file appears here via TCRdb, limited to in-frame rearrangements. These files lack a portion of the clones; in checked studies, under half of the deficit traces to unresolved V genes, and the cause of the others is not known. The sample profile shows about 120,000 clones; about 87% of them were found once. The top ten hold about 10% of the sample. Per the publication, the time point label means: baseline before first vaccination. The specimen comprised peripheral blood, sampled on day 0 of AZD1222 vaccination. The receptor source for this set is an adult in good health.

As to this clone: Its ends do not fully match the called genes, so a read error is possible. The V gene is TRBV7-7, the J gene TRBJ2-1; a possible D gene is TRBD2 (7 bases). Germline V gene sequence: CDR1 SSHAT, CDR2 FNYEAQ (reference sequence). The CDR3 is made up of 17 amino acids. The CDR3: CASSLRPRGGLNNEQFF. The CDR3 bases are TGTGCTAGCAGCTTAAGGCCCCGAGGGGGACTAAACAATGAGCAGTTCTTC.

The chain carries TRBV27 and TRBJ1-5, with TRBD1 matching over 10 bases. Germline lookup yields CDR1 MNHEY and CDR2 SMNVEV (reference sequence). This CDR3 region has 16 residues. V was pared by 2 bases and J by 1 base, with 2 bases of the junction left unmatched. The CDR3 DNA reads TGTGCCAGCAGTTTAGGGACAGGGGCGAGCAATCAGCCCCAGCATTTT. Protein product: CASSLGTGASNQPQHF.

V is TRBV9 and J is TRBJ2-7; 9 bases are shared with TRBD1. Germline V gene lookup returns CDR1 SGDLS and CDR2 YYNGEE. The CDR3 has 14 amino acids. J was trimmed by 7 bases and V by 3 bases; bases with no gene match: 8. The CDR3 DNA follows: TGTGCCAGCAGCGCGGAGGGGACAGGGTTTGAGCAGTACTTC. This sequence encodes CASSAEGTGFEQYF.

This clone was picked up a small number of times. The chain employs TRBV9 and TRBJ1-5; 7 bases line up with TRBD1. The CDR3 totals 15 residues. CDR1 and CDR2 (germline): SGDLS, YYNGEE. V trimming: 4 bases; J trimming: 0 bases; junction bases outside the gene matches: 4. DNA of the CDR3: TGTGCCAGCAGCACAGGGGTTAATAGCAATCAGCCCCAGCATTTT. Translating gives CASSTGVNSNQPQHF.